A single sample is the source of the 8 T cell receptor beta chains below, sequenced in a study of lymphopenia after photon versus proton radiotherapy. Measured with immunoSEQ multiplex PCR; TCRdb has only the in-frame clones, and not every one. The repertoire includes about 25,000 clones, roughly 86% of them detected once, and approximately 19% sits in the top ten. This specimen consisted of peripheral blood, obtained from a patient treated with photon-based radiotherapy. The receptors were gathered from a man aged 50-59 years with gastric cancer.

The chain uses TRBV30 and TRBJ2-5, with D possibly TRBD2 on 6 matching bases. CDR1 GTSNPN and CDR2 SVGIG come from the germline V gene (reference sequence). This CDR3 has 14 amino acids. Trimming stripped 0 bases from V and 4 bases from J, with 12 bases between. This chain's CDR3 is CAWSVLGGGETQYF. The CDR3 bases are TGTGCCTGGAGTGTATTGGGAGGTGGAGAGACCCAGTACTTC.

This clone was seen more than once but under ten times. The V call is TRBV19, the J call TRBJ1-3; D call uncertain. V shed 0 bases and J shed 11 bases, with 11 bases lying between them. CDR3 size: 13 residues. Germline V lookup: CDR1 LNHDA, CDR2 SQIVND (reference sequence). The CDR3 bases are TGTGCCAGTAGTATAGATCTCAACACCGCCATATATTTT. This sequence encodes CASSIDLNTAIYF.

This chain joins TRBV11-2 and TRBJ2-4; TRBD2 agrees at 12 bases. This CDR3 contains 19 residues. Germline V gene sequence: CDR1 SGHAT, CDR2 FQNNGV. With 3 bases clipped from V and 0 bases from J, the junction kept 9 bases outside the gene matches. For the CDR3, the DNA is TGTGCCAGCAGCTTGATGTTGGGACTAGCGGGCCGAGCCAAAAACATTCAGTACTTC. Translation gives CASSLMLGLAGRAKNIQYF.

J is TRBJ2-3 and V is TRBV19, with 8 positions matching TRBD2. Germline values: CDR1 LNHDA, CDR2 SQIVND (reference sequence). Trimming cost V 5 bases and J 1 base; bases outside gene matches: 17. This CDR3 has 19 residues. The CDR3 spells CASSSILRLAGGRTDTQYF. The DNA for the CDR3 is TGTGCCAGTAGTTCCATCCTCCGACTTGCGGGAGGACGCACAGATACGCAGTATTTT. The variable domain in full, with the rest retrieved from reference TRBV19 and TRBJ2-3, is DGGITQSPKYLFRKEGQNVTLSCEQNLNHDAMYWYRQDPGQGLRLIYYSQIVNDFQKGDIAEGYSVSREKKESFPLTVTSAQKNPTAFYLCASSSILRLAGGRTDTQYFGPGTRLTVL.

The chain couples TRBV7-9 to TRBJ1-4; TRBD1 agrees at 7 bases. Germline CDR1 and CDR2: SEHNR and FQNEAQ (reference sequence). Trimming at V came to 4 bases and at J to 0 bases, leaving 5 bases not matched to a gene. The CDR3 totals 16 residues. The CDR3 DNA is TGTGCCAGCAGCTCCCGACAGGGACCAACTAATGAAAAACTGTTTTTT. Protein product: CASSSRQGPTNEKLFF.

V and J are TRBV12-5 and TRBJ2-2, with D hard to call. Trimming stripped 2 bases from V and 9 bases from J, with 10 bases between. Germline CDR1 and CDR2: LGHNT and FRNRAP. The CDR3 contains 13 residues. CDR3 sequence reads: CASGLTVGRELFF. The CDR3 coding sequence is TGTGCTAGTGGTTTGACGGTGGGGAGGGAGCTGTTTTTT.

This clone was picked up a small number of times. CDR3 residues: CASSLMTGGGQPQHF. CDR3 nucleotide sequence: TGTGCCAGCAGCTTAATGACAGGGGGAGGTCAGCCCCAGCATTTT. J is TRBJ1-5 and V is TRBV7-8; the match to TRBD1 covers 9 bases. The V and J ends lost 2 bases and 6 bases, in that order; junction bases with no gene match: 5. The CDR3 has 15 amino acids. The V gene's germline CDR1 is SGHVS and CDR2 FQNEAQ.

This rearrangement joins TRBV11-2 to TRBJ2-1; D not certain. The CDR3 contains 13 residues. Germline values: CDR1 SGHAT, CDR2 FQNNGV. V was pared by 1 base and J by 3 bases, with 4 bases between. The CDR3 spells CASSLVGYNEQFF. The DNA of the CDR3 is TGTGCCAGCAGCTTAGTGGGCTACAATGAGCAGTTCTTC.